Listed below are T cell receptor beta chains from one sample, sequenced in a study of CD8 T cells in ankylosing spondylitis. TCRdb re-derived calls from the 5' RACE reads in MiXCR, one entry per CDR3 protein. The sample consists of about 250,000 distinct CDR3 sequences, 30% to 40% of them appearing once. The sample consisted of blood, either unsorted or a sorted T cell fraction (not recorded which). Receptors were obtained from a male donor with ankylosing spondylitis or in good health (not recorded which). The conserved cysteine and the conserved F or W are not part of the CDR3 here. Fields, in order: J gene, V gene, CDR3 length, CDR3 protein.

j_call: TRBJ1-6; v_call: TRBV20-1; cdr3_length: 12; cdr3_aa: SARDRPNNSPLH
j_call: TRBJ1-3; v_call: TRBV12-3/TRBV12-4; cdr3_length: 12; cdr3_aa: ASSSGFSGNTIY
j_call: TRBJ1-3; v_call: TRBV19; cdr3_length: 12; cdr3_aa: ASRTGSSGNTIY
j_call: TRBJ2-3; v_call: TRBV12-3/TRBV12-4; cdr3_length: 12; cdr3_aa: ASSVRGHTDTQY
j_call: TRBJ2-5; v_call: TRBV12-3/TRBV12-4; cdr3_length: 13; cdr3_aa: ASSLLGRKQETQY
j_call: TRBJ1-1; v_call: TRBV20-1; cdr3_length: 9; cdr3_aa: SGITKTEAF
j_call: TRBJ2-7; v_call: TRBV4-2; cdr3_length: 13; cdr3_aa: ASSQEVGSSYEQY
j_call: TRBJ2-7; v_call: TRBV20-1; cdr3_length: 11; cdr3_aa: SAVGVGAYEQY
j_call: TRBJ2-3; v_call: TRBV6-2/TRBV6-3; cdr3_length: 10; cdr3_aa: ASSLSRRTQY
j_call: TRBJ2-5; v_call: TRBV12-3/TRBV12-4; cdr3_length: 13; cdr3_aa: ASSLEQGTQETQY
j_call: TRBJ2-2; v_call: TRBV5-1; cdr3_length: 14; cdr3_aa: ASSLTGEGWTGELF
j_call: TRBJ2-7; v_call: TRBV12-3/TRBV12-4; cdr3_length: 9; cdr3_aa: ASGSLWEQY
j_call: TRBJ2-3; v_call: TRBV10-3; cdr3_length: 15; cdr3_aa: AISEVAGVTSTDTQY
j_call: TRBJ2-2; v_call: TRBV12-3/TRBV12-4; cdr3_length: 14; cdr3_aa: ASRKTQGIGTGELF
j_call: TRBJ2-5; v_call: TRBV15; cdr3_length: 12; cdr3_aa: ATSSRDLQETQY
j_call: TRBJ1-2; v_call: TRBV5-5; cdr3_length: 13; cdr3_aa: ASSLRQEINYGYT
j_call: TRBJ2-2; v_call: TRBV6-2/TRBV6-3; cdr3_length: 13; cdr3_aa: ASSTAATPTGELF
j_call: TRBJ2-1; v_call: TRBV4-1; cdr3_length: 9; cdr3_aa: ASSQGVEQF
j_call: TRBJ2-1; v_call: TRBV7-3; cdr3_length: 12; cdr3_aa: ASSAGTSVNEQF
j_call: TRBJ1-6; v_call: TRBV20-1; cdr3_length: 11; cdr3_aa: SAVVRGNSPLH
j_call: TRBJ2-3; v_call: TRBV7-2; cdr3_length: 9; cdr3_aa: ASSRTDTQY
j_call: TRBJ2-3; v_call: TRBV7-8; cdr3_length: 13; cdr3_aa: ASSLAERSTDTQY
j_call: TRBJ2-7; v_call: TRBV5-5; cdr3_length: 10; cdr3_aa: ASSLKGYEQY
j_call: TRBJ2-1; v_call: TRBV20-1; cdr3_length: 10; cdr3_aa: SARVGNNEQF
j_call: TRBJ1-3; v_call: TRBV9; cdr3_length: 14; cdr3_aa: ASSGTGADSGNTIY
j_call: TRBJ1-1; v_call: TRBV29-1; cdr3_length: 11; cdr3_aa: SVNGQSATEAF
j_call: TRBJ2-3; v_call: TRBV7-9; cdr3_length: 12; cdr3_aa: ASSLLSPTDTQY
j_call: TRBJ1-1; v_call: TRBV27; cdr3_length: 11; cdr3_aa: ASSLTLHAEAF
j_call: TRBJ1-1; v_call: TRBV5-1; cdr3_length: 10; cdr3_aa: ASGTAGTEAF
j_call: TRBJ2-5; v_call: TRBV20-1; cdr3_length: 10; cdr3_aa: SADRTQETQY
j_call: TRBJ2-3; v_call: TRBV9; cdr3_length: 11; cdr3_aa: ASSVGEADTQY
j_call: TRBJ2-2; v_call: TRBV5-1; cdr3_length: 15; cdr3_aa: ASSLVGQGSNTGELF
j_call: TRBJ1-5; v_call: TRBV5-6; cdr3_length: 12; cdr3_aa: ASSLYYSNQPQH
j_call: TRBJ2-7; v_call: TRBV29-1; cdr3_length: 10; cdr3_aa: SVDGDGYEQY
j_call: TRBJ2-5; v_call: TRBV6-1; cdr3_length: 13; cdr3_aa: ASRQGAGFQETQY
j_call: TRBJ2-1; v_call: TRBV7-9; cdr3_length: 13; cdr3_aa: ASSPPGGLFGEQF
j_call: TRBJ2-7; v_call: TRBV20-1; cdr3_length: 13; cdr3_aa: SARGLGGATYEQY
j_call: TRBJ2-3; v_call: TRBV20-1; cdr3_length: 14; cdr3_aa: SAPRTSGGFTDTQY
j_call: TRBJ1-1; v_call: TRBV5-1; cdr3_length: 14; cdr3_aa: ASSLRRGPRGTEAF
j_call: TRBJ2-1; v_call: TRBV11-2; cdr3_length: 13; cdr3_aa: ASSPHGTGGNEQF
j_call: TRBJ2-2; v_call: TRBV5-1; cdr3_length: 14; cdr3_aa: ASTALGQGGTGELF
j_call: TRBJ2-7; v_call: TRBV12-3/TRBV12-4; cdr3_length: 10; cdr3_aa: ASSLPRSEQY
j_call: TRBJ2-3; v_call: TRBV20-1; cdr3_length: 11; cdr3_aa: SARGLMTDTQY
j_call: TRBJ1-5; v_call: TRBV6-5; cdr3_length: 11; cdr3_aa: ASSSQSNQPQH
j_call: TRBJ1-1; v_call: TRBV20-1; cdr3_length: 8; cdr3_aa: SASKEEAF
j_call: TRBJ2-7; v_call: TRBV20-1; cdr3_length: 11; cdr3_aa: SARARDNYEQY
j_call: TRBJ2-2; v_call: TRBV20-1; cdr3_length: 10; cdr3_aa: SANRETGELF
j_call: TRBJ2-5; v_call: TRBV3-1; cdr3_length: 14; cdr3_aa: ASSLGTGRDQETQY
j_call: TRBJ2-7; v_call: TRBV5-5; cdr3_length: 13; cdr3_aa: ASSPTGALGYEQY
j_call: TRBJ2-5; v_call: TRBV20-1; cdr3_length: 11; cdr3_aa: SASYRYQETQY
j_call: TRBJ1-5; v_call: TRBV7-9; cdr3_length: 12; cdr3_aa: ASSKVGGNQPQH
j_call: TRBJ2-7; v_call: TRBV12-3/TRBV12-4; cdr3_length: 13; cdr3_aa: ASSAGLLLSYEQY
j_call: TRBJ2-1; v_call: TRBV3-1; cdr3_length: 11; cdr3_aa: ASSQDLSNEQF
j_call: TRBJ2-7; v_call: TRBV7-9; cdr3_length: 8; cdr3_aa: ASQPYEQY
j_call: TRBJ2-2; v_call: TRBV29-1; cdr3_length: 12; cdr3_aa: SAGPGTNTGELF
j_call: TRBJ2-1; v_call: TRBV6-2/TRBV6-3; cdr3_length: 19; cdr3_aa: ASSYSSWILAGGSSYNEQF
j_call: TRBJ2-5; v_call: TRBV6-5; cdr3_length: 12; cdr3_aa: ASSYRPHFETQY
j_call: TRBJ2-1; v_call: TRBV5-1; cdr3_length: 10; cdr3_aa: ASSLSIGEQF
j_call: TRBJ2-5; v_call: TRBV20-1; cdr3_length: 12; cdr3_aa: SAARDSQGETQY
j_call: TRBJ1-6; v_call: TRBV6-1; cdr3_length: 11; cdr3_aa: ASSRGSDSPLH